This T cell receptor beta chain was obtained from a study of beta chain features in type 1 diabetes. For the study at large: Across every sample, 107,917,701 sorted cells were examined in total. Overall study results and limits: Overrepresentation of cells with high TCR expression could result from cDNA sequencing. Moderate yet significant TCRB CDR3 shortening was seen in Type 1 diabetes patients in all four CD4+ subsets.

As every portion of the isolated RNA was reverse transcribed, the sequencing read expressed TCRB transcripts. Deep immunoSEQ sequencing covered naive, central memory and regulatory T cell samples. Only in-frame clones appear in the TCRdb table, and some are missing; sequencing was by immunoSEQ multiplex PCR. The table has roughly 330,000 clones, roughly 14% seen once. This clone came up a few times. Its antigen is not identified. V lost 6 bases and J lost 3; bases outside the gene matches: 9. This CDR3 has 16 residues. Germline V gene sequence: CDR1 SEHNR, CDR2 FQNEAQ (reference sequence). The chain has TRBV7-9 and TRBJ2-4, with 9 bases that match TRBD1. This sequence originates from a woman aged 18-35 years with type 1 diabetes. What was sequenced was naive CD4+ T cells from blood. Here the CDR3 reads CASRSTGGADKNIQYF. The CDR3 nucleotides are TGTGCCAGCAGGTCAACAGGGGGCGCGGACAAAAACATTCAGTACTTC.